The 27 T cell receptor beta chains reported below all come from one sample, sequenced in a study of shared clonotypes between healthy human individuals. Sequencing used immunoSEQ multiplex PCR; TCRdb keeps in-frame clones, though not all of them. The sample has approximately 980,000 clones; 70% to 85% are singletons. Specimen: memory CD4+ T cells sorted from blood. Subset here: CD45RA-negative fraction. Receptors originate from a man between 18 and 29 years old in good health.

V and J are TRBV7-8 and TRBJ2-5, with a tentative D call TRBD1 (5 bases). In germline, CDR1 is SGHVS, CDR2 FQNEAQ. Trimming shortened V by 5 bases and J by 4 bases, and 11 bases separated the two germline ends. CDR3 size: 13 residues. CDR3 in DNA: TGTGCCAGCAGCCAACGACAGTTAGAGACCCAGTACTTC. Residues: CASSQRQLETQYF.

This sequence joins TRBV19 and TRBJ1-5; D remains ambiguous. The V gene lost 5 bases and the J gene lost 6 bases, with 8 bases spanning the gap. The CDR3 length is 12 residues. Germline values: CDR1 LNHDA, CDR2 SQIVND (reference sequence). The CDR3 DNA reads TGTGCCAGTAGTCTCTCCTCTCAGCCCCAGCATTTT. Protein sequence: CASSLSSQPQHF.

As concerns this clone: The same CDR3 can be traced to other DNA sequences in this sample. The chain joins TRBV18 to TRBJ1-1; TRBD1 matches at 7 bases. The CDR3 contains 14 residues. In germline, CDR1 is KGHSH, CDR2 LQKENI. The junction had 3 bases not matched to a gene; V was cut back by 4 bases and J by 1 base. The CDR3 sequence: CASSLGQANTEAFF. The CDR3 DNA reads as TGTGCCAGCTCACTTGGACAGGCGAACACTGAAGCTTTCTTT.

The chain couples TRBV6-5 to TRBJ1-4; TRBD1 might be the D (6 bases). Trimming took off 6 bases at V and 7 bases at J, with 18 bases between the two ends. The CDR3 contains 15 residues. Germline lookup yields CDR1 MNHEY and CDR2 SVGAGI. In DNA form, the CDR3 reads TGTGCCAGCAGACTACAGGGATCCTTGGGTGAAAAACTGTTTTTT. This translates into CASRLQGSLGEKLFF.

This clone showed up just a few times. The V gene is TRBV5-1, the J gene TRBJ2-5; tentatively, D is TRBD1 (5 bases). CDR3 size: 13 residues. CDR1 and CDR2 from the germline V gene are SGHRS and YFSETQ. Trimming cost V 7 bases and J 1 base, with 11 bases left between them. The CDR3 is CASGDRPQETQYF. CDR3 DNA sequence: TGCGCCAGCGGAGACAGACCCCAAGAGACCCAGTACTTC.

V is TRBV9 and J is TRBJ2-3, with D uncertain. The CDR3 loop spans 16 amino acids. Germline CDR1 SGDLS, CDR2 YYNGEE. Trimming took off 3 bases at V and 0 bases at J, with 14 bases between the two ends. The CDR3 sequence: CASSEGLAPSTDTQYF. CDR3 nucleotide sequence: TGTGCCAGCAGCGAGGGATTGGCGCCGAGCACAGATACGCAGTATTTT.

This chain links TRBV19 with TRBJ1-6; weak D call: TRBD1 (5 bases). The germline V gene encodes CDR1 LNHDA and CDR2 SQIVND (reference sequence). With 8 bases removed from V and 4 bases from J, the gap between germline ends came to 15 bases. The CDR3 spans 15 residues. Written as DNA, the CDR3 is TGTGCCAGTGGCGGTCGGGACGGATATAATTCACCCCTCCACTTT. Translation gives CASGGRDGYNSPLHF. Full variable domain (remainder filled in from reference TRBV19 and TRBJ1-6): DGGITQSPKYLFRKEGQNVTLSCEQNLNHDAMYWYRQDPGQGLRLIYYSQIVNDFQKGDIAEGYSVSREKKESFPLTVTSAQKNPTAFYLCASGGRDGYNSPLHFGNGTRLTVT.

Remarks on this clone: Other DNA sequences within the sample encode an identical CDR3. The gene calls are TRBV6-5 and TRBJ2-6; D is ambiguous. The CDR3 length is 15 residues. CDR1 and CDR2 from the germline V gene are MNHEY and SVGAGI. V shed 0 bases and J shed 4 bases, with 7 bases lying between them. This CDR3 is CASSYSSTGANVLTF. For the CDR3, the DNA is TGTGCCAGCAGTTACTCGAGTACCGGGGCCAACGTCCTGACTTTC.

The chain employs TRBV11-2 and TRBJ1-1; no definite D call. With 5 bases removed from V and 3 bases from J, the gap between germline ends came to 10 bases. This CDR3 spans 13 amino acids. Germline V gene sequence: CDR1 SGHAT, CDR2 FQNNGV. The CDR3 DNA is TGTGCCAGCAGCGCAAACCTGGACACTGAAGCTTTCTTT. Protein product: CASSANLDTEAFF. The whole variable domain, remainder taken from reference TRBV11-2 and TRBJ1-1, is EAGVAQSPRYKIIEKRQSVAFWCNPISGHATLYWYQQILGQGPKLLIQFQNNGVVDDSQLPKDRFSAERLKGVDSTLKIQPAKLEDSAVYLCASSANLDTEAFFGQGTRLTVV.

This clone has a handful of counts. The genes are TRBV5-1 and TRBJ1-6, with a possible D match to TRBD1 (6 bases). The CDR3 covers 14 residues. CDR1 and CDR2 from the germline V gene are SGHRS and YFSETQ. Trimming shortened V by 4 bases and J by 10 bases, and 15 bases separated the two germline ends. In DNA, the CDR3 is TGCGCCAGCAGCAAGGACAGCCTTGGGTCACCCCTCCACTTT. Translating gives CASSKDSLGSPLHF.

The chain joins TRBV11-3 to TRBJ2-7, with D perhaps matching TRBD1 or TRBD2 (6 bases each). The CDR3 runs 18 residues. Trimming removed 1 base at V and 4 bases at J, with 23 bases between. CDR1 is SGHNT and CDR2 is YENEEA in the germline V gene. In DNA form, the CDR3 reads TGTGCCAGCAGCTTAGTCTCGCGGATGGGGGGCCCTTTGTACGAGCAGTACTTC. The encoded protein is CASSLVSRMGGPLYEQYF. Filled out from reference TRBV11-3 and TRBJ2-7, the complete variable domain reads EAGVVQSPRYKIIEKKQPVAFWCNPISGHNTLYWYLQNLGQGPELLIRYENEEAVDDSQLPKDRFSAERLKGVDSTLKIQPAELGDSAVYLCASSLVSRMGGPLYEQYFGPGTRLTVT.

Comments on this clone: In the same sample, other DNA sequences code for this CDR3. The chain has TRBV5-1 and TRBJ2-7, with TRBD1 matching over 8 bases. This CDR3 comprises 14 residues. The V gene end was trimmed by 0 bases and the J gene end by 4 bases; junction bases not matched to a gene: 3. Germline CDR1 reads SGHRS; CDR2 reads YFSETQ. In DNA form, the CDR3 reads TGCGCCAGCAGCTTGGGACAGGGGAGTTACGAGCAGTACTTC. It specifies CASSLGQGSYEQYF.

Details on this clone: Other DNA sequences within the sample encode an identical CDR3. The chain is built from TRBV18 and TRBJ1-5, with 10 bases lining up with TRBD1. The V and J ends lost 6 bases and 6 bases, in that order; junction bases with no gene match: 5. The CDR3 has 14 residues. The germline gives CDR1 KGHSH, CDR2 LQKENI. As DNA, the CDR3 is TGTGCCAGCTCTCCCGACAGGGGGCTTCAGCCCCAGCATTTT. Translated: CASSPDRGLQPQHF. The full variable domain, in which reference TRBV18 and TRBJ1-5 provide the parts outside the CDR3, is NAGVMQNPRHLVRRRGQEARLRCSPMKGHSHVYWYRQLPEEGLKFMVYLQKENIIDESGMPKERFSAEFPKEGPSILRIQQVVRGDSAAYFCASSPDRGLQPQHFGDGTRLSIL.

The chain recombines TRBV19 with TRBJ1-5; D is unresolved. From germline, CDR1 is LNHDA and CDR2 SQIVND (reference sequence). Between the trimmed V and J ends, which lost 11 bases and 11 bases, there was a span of 19 bases. The CDR3 has 12 residues. CDR3 amino acids: CAVGWGLTAQHF. The DNA of the CDR3 is TGTGCCGTCGGATGGGGTCTTACAGCCCAGCATTTT.

On this clone itself: Distinct nucleotide sequences in the sample also encode this CDR3. The gene calls are TRBV29-1 and TRBJ2-7; 7 bases are a match to TRBD2. CDR3 length: 13 amino acids. CDR1 is SQVTM and CDR2 is ANQGSEA in the germline V gene. J lost 0 bases, V lost 4 bases, and 3 bases had no gene match. The DNA of the CDR3 is TGCAGCGTTGGGGAGGGAGGCTCCTACGAGCAGTACTTC. This gives the protein CSVGEGGSYEQYF.

The chain links TRBV18 to TRBJ2-7; 8 bases are a match to TRBD2. With V trimmed by 3 bases and J by 4 bases, 5 bases remained unmatched. The germline gives CDR1 KGHSH, CDR2 LQKENI. There are 14 residues in the CDR3. CDR3 sequence (DNA): TGTGCCAGCTCACCCGGGACTAGTAGATACGAGCAGTACTTC. Amino acids: CASSPGTSRYEQYF.

This clone has only one observation. This rearrangement joins TRBV6-1 to TRBJ1-1; TRBD1 agrees at 8 bases. From germline, CDR1 is MNHNS and CDR2 SASEGT. This CDR3 has 14 amino acids. V was clipped by 1 base and J by 3 bases; unmatched bases: 1. The chain's CDR3 is CASSEGTGYTEAFF. The CDR3 DNA reads TGTGCCAGCAGTGAAGGGACAGGGTACACTGAAGCTTTCTTT.

This clone was seen at least ten times. This rearrangement joins TRBV10-3 to TRBJ1-6; maybe TRBD1 (5 bases). Germline V gene sequence: CDR1 ENHRY, CDR2 SYGVKD. CDR3 length: 14 amino acids. V was shortened by 6 bases and J by 5 bases, with 11 bases between the two germline ends. The CDR3 DNA sequence: TGTGCCATCAGAGGGGACGGAAATAATTCACCCCTCCACTTT. It specifies CAIRGDGNNSPLHF.

The V call is TRBV28, the J call TRBJ2-7, with 7 bases lining up with TRBD1. This CDR3 has 15 amino acids. Trimming took 6 bases from V and 0 from J; bases not matched to a gene: 8. The germline CDR1 and CDR2 sequences are MDHEN and SYDVKM. For the CDR3, the DNA is TGTGCCAGCAGCTCACAGGGGAAAAACTCCTACGAGCAGTACTTC. Translating it yields CASSSQGKNSYEQYF.

This clone was counted between two and nine times. The chain uses TRBV2 and TRBJ2-7, with 10 bases that match TRBD1. The CDR3 runs to 15 residues. In germline, CDR1 is SNHLY, CDR2 FYNNEI. With 4 bases clipped from V and 2 bases from J, the junction kept 5 bases outside the gene matches. The CDR3 here is CASSAGTGATYEQYF. CDR3 in DNA: TGTGCCAGCAGTGCCGGGACAGGGGCGACCTACGAGCAGTACTTC.

This clone was counted only a few times. The chain carries TRBV30 and TRBJ1-5, with D possibly matching TRBD1 (6 bases). The germline gives CDR1 GTSNPN, CDR2 SVGIG (reference sequence). V was cut by 3 bases and J by 6 bases, with 18 bases left in between. The CDR3 contains 15 residues. CDR3 protein: CAWRGGAGAGQPQHF. CDR3 DNA sequence: TGTGCCTGGAGGGGTGGAGCGGGGGCCGGTCAGCCCCAGCATTTT.

J is TRBJ2-3 and V is TRBV5-5, with D perhaps being TRBD1 or TRBD2 (5 bases each). This CDR3 contains 15 residues. Germline CDR1 reads SGHKS; CDR2 reads YYEKEE (reference sequence). With 1 base removed from V and 2 bases from J, the gap between germline ends came to 11 bases. The DNA for the CDR3 is TGTGCCAGCAGCTTGATTGGGGGAGCCACAGATACGCAGTATTTT. Translated: CASSLIGGATDTQYF.

This clone was recorded at least ten times. The rearrangement uses TRBV14 and TRBJ2-7, with D perhaps TRBD1 (5 bases). Per germline, CDR1 SGHDN and CDR2 FVKESK. The CDR3 totals 11 residues. V was trimmed by 5 bases and J by 7 bases, leaving 9 bases between them. The DNA of the CDR3 is TGTGCCAGCAGCTTCAGGGCAGAGCAGTACTTC. Protein product: CASSFRAEQYF.

The V call is TRBV10-1, the J call TRBJ2-3; TRBD2 aligns across 8 bases. Trimming cost V 8 bases and J 4 bases; bases outside gene matches: 8. CDR1 and CDR2 (germline): WNHNN, SYGVQD (reference sequence). This CDR3 comprises 14 residues. The CDR3 DNA reads TGCGCCAGCTCCTCCGGGGGGGCTTCAGATACGCAGTATTTT. It yields the protein CASSSGGASDTQYF.

Of note for this clone: The identical CDR3 is also encoded by other nucleotide sequences in the sample. V and J are TRBV18 and TRBJ1-3; D not resolved. Trimming shortened V by 3 bases and J by 4 bases, and 4 bases separated the two germline ends. CDR1 is KGHSH, CDR2 LQKENI, per germline. CDR3 length: 12 residues. The CDR3 is CASSPDGNTIYF. In nucleotides, the CDR3 is TGTGCCAGCTCACCTGACGGAAACACCATATATTTT. Based on the CDR3 plus reference TRBV18 and TRBJ1-3, the full variable domain is NAGVMQNPRHLVRRRGQEARLRCSPMKGHSHVYWYRQLPEEGLKFMVYLQKENIIDESGMPKERFSAEFPKEGPSILRIQQVVRGDSAAYFCASSPDGNTIYFGEGSWLTVV.

The J gene is TRBJ2-3, the V gene TRBV19; TRBD2 matches 13 bases. J lost 1 base, V lost 0 bases, and 4 bases had no gene match. The length of the CDR3 is 18 residues. The germline CDR1 and CDR2 sequences are LNHDA and SQIVND (reference sequence). The chain's CDR3 is CASSIDLGTSGGTDTQYF. The CDR3, as DNA: TGTGCCAGTAGTATAGATCTTGGGACTAGCGGGGGCACAGATACGCAGTATTTT.

The chain links TRBV19 to TRBJ2-7; unclear D gene. CDR3 size: 13 residues. V lost 3 bases to trimming and J lost 5 bases, with 11 bases between them. Germline loops: CDR1 LNHDA, CDR2 SQIVND (reference sequence). CDR3 sequence reads: CASSMTPVHEQYF. CDR3 coding DNA: TGTGCCAGTAGTATGACGCCTGTGCACGAGCAGTACTTC.